The rows below give T cell receptor beta chains drawn from one sample of a study of T cell clonotyping in hematopoietic cell transplantation. Profiled with immunoSEQ multiplex PCR; TCRdb holds only in-frame clones, not every one. The sample has some 6,000 clones, roughly 90% seen once. The material sequenced was peripheral blood mononuclear cells, taken 100 days after allogeneic stem cell transplant. The receptors were sampled from a female patient in her 50s who had an allogeneic stem cell transplant from a related donor, so the T cells may come from the graft donor. Some clones in this sample may be carry-over from other donors' samples. Each CDR3 is given with its conserved first and last residue. The order of the fields is D gene, J gene, V gene, clone size, CDR3 DNA, CDR3 protein. A D gene is named only where the DNA matches it firmly. Some rows mark clone size as missing; the rest say once, few, many or name a class of expanded clone.

d_call: -; j_call: TRBJ2-3; v_call: TRBV5-1; clone_size: -; cdr3_nt: TGCGCCAGCAGCCCAGGGACGGGCGGAGATACGCAGTATTTT; cdr3_aa: CASSPGTGGDTQYF
d_call: -; j_call: TRBJ2-7; v_call: TRBV7-9; clone_size: -; cdr3_nt: TGTGCCAGCAGCAAACTTGAGTCCTACGAGCAGTACTTC; cdr3_aa: CASSKLESYEQYF
d_call: -; j_call: TRBJ1-1; v_call: TRBV6-5; clone_size: -; cdr3_nt: TGTGCCAGCAGCAGCCTCATGAACACTGAAGCTTTCTTT; cdr3_aa: CASSSLMNTEAFF
d_call: TRBD1; j_call: TRBJ1-3; v_call: TRBV30; clone_size: -; cdr3_nt: TGTGCCTGGAGTGTACTGGACAGGGAAGGAAACACCATATATTTT; cdr3_aa: CAWSVLDREGNTIYF
d_call: -; j_call: TRBJ1-2; v_call: TRBV7-8; clone_size: -; cdr3_nt: TGTGCCAGCAGCAAACAGGGATGGGATGGCTACACCTTC; cdr3_aa: CASSKQGWDGYTF
d_call: -; j_call: TRBJ2-1; v_call: TRBV5-1; clone_size: -; cdr3_nt: TGCGCCAGCAGCTTGAATCACGCGCAGTTCTTC; cdr3_aa: CASSLNHAQFF
d_call: TRBD2; j_call: TRBJ2-5; v_call: TRBV5-1; clone_size: -; cdr3_nt: TGCGCCAGCAGCTTAGTCCAGGGAGGGGAGACCCAGTACTTC; cdr3_aa: CASSLVQGGETQYF
d_call: -; j_call: TRBJ1-2; v_call: TRBV29-1; clone_size: -; cdr3_nt: TGCAGCGTGGCCGGGGGCGGTGGCTACACCTTC; cdr3_aa: CSVAGGGGYTF
d_call: TRBD1; j_call: TRBJ1-2; v_call: TRBV10-3; clone_size: once; cdr3_nt: TGTGCCATCAGTCTGGGACAGACTAACTATGGCTACACCTTC; cdr3_aa: CAISLGQTNYGYTF
d_call: -; j_call: TRBJ1-2; v_call: TRBV2; clone_size: -; cdr3_nt: TGTGCCAGCAGGACAGCTGGCTACACCTTC; cdr3_aa: CASRTAGYTF
d_call: -; j_call: TRBJ1-5; v_call: TRBV4-2; clone_size: -; cdr3_nt: TGTGCCAGCAGCCAAGCGCTCGGGAGTTTCAATCAGCCCCAGCATTTT; cdr3_aa: CASSQALGSFNQPQHF
d_call: -; j_call: TRBJ2-7; v_call: TRBV21-1; clone_size: -; cdr3_nt: TGTGCCAGCAGCACCAGCGGACTAGCTTTATACGAGCAGTACTTC; cdr3_aa: CASSTSGLALYEQYF
d_call: -; j_call: TRBJ1-1; v_call: TRBV18; clone_size: -; cdr3_nt: TGTGCCAGCTCACCAAGCGAATTAACTGAAGCTTTCTTT; cdr3_aa: CASSPSELTEAFF
d_call: -; j_call: TRBJ2-2; v_call: TRBV19; clone_size: once; cdr3_nt: TGTGCCAGTAGTATAGTGACAGGACACGACACCGGGGAGCTGTTTTTT; cdr3_aa: CASSIVTGHDTGELFF
d_call: TRBD1; j_call: TRBJ2-7; v_call: TRBV5-4; clone_size: -; cdr3_nt: TGTGCCAGCAGCAACCGGGACAGGGCTACCTACGAGCAGTACTTC; cdr3_aa: CASSNRDRATYEQYF
d_call: -; j_call: TRBJ2-2; v_call: TRBV2; clone_size: -; cdr3_nt: TGTGCCAGCAGTGAAATGCTAGCGAGGAACACCGGGGAGCTGTTTTTT; cdr3_aa: CASSEMLARNTGELFF
d_call: -; j_call: TRBJ2-5; v_call: TRBV30; clone_size: -; cdr3_nt: TGTGCCTGGAGTGGCGAGACCCAGTACTTC; cdr3_aa: CAWSGETQYF
d_call: TRBD1; j_call: TRBJ1-2; v_call: TRBV29-1; clone_size: -; cdr3_nt: TGCAGCGTTGTCAGAGGACAGGGCGGCTATGGCTACACCTTC; cdr3_aa: CSVVRGQGGYGYTF
d_call: TRBD1; j_call: TRBJ2-7; v_call: TRBV29-1; clone_size: -; cdr3_nt: TGCGCAGCGTCGGGGACAGCTGAAGAGCAGTACTTC; cdr3_aa: CAASGTAEEQYF
d_call: -; j_call: TRBJ1-1; v_call: TRBV4-1; clone_size: -; cdr3_nt: TGCGCCAGCAGCCAAACGCTCCCCGGCACTGAAGCTTTCTTT; cdr3_aa: CASSQTLPGTEAFF
d_call: -; j_call: TRBJ1-2; v_call: TRBV18; clone_size: once; cdr3_nt: TGTGCCAGCTCAACCAGAGGGGCTAACTATGGCTACACCTTC; cdr3_aa: CASSTRGANYGYTF
d_call: -; j_call: TRBJ1-1; v_call: TRBV5-1; clone_size: -; cdr3_nt: TGCGCCAGCAGTTCAGGGAGGGGACCCATGAACACTGAAGCTTTCTTT; cdr3_aa: CASSSGRGPMNTEAFF
d_call: -; j_call: TRBJ1-2; v_call: TRBV30; clone_size: -; cdr3_nt: TGTGCCTGGCCTCGGGGGGGTAACTATGGCTACACCTTC; cdr3_aa: CAWPRGGNYGYTF
d_call: TRBD1; j_call: TRBJ2-7; v_call: TRBV5-4; clone_size: -; cdr3_nt: TGTGCCAGCAGCCTCCCGGGACAGGGGTACAACGAGCAGTACTTC; cdr3_aa: CASSLPGQGYNEQYF
d_call: -; j_call: TRBJ1-1; v_call: TRBV9; clone_size: -; cdr3_nt: TGTGCCAGCAGCGTAGCTGGGGGTGGCACTGAAGCTTTCTTT; cdr3_aa: CASSVAGGGTEAFF
d_call: -; j_call: TRBJ1-1; v_call: TRBV11-3; clone_size: -; cdr3_nt: TGTGCCAGCACCCCCGGGGGGGGGAACACTGAAGCTTTCTTT; cdr3_aa: CASTPGGGNTEAFF
d_call: -; j_call: TRBJ1-4; v_call: TRBV5-4; clone_size: medium-sized; cdr3_nt: TGTGCCAGCAGCTTGGTCCTAGGAGGGGTTTCTGAAAAACTGTTTTTT; cdr3_aa: CASSLVLGGVSEKLFF
d_call: -; j_call: TRBJ1-3; v_call: TRBV5-1; clone_size: -; cdr3_nt: TGCGCCAGCACGCCCGGGGTAACAGGAAACACCATATATTTT; cdr3_aa: CASTPGVTGNTIYF